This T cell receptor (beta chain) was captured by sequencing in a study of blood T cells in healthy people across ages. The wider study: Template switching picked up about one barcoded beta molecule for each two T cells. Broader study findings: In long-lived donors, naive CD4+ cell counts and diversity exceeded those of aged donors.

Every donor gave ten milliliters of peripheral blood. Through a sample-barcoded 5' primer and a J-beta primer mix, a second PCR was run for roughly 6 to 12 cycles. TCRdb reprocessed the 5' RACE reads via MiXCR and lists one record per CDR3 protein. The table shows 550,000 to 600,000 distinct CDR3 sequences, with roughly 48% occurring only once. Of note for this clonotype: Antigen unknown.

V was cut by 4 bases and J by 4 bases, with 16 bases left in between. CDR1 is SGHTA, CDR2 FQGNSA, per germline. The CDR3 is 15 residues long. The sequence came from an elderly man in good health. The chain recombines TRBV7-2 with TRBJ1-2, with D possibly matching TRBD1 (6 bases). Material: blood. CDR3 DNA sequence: TGTGCCAGCAGCTCCCGGGACACCTGGTCCTATGGCTACACCTTC. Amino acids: CASSSRDTWSYGYTF.